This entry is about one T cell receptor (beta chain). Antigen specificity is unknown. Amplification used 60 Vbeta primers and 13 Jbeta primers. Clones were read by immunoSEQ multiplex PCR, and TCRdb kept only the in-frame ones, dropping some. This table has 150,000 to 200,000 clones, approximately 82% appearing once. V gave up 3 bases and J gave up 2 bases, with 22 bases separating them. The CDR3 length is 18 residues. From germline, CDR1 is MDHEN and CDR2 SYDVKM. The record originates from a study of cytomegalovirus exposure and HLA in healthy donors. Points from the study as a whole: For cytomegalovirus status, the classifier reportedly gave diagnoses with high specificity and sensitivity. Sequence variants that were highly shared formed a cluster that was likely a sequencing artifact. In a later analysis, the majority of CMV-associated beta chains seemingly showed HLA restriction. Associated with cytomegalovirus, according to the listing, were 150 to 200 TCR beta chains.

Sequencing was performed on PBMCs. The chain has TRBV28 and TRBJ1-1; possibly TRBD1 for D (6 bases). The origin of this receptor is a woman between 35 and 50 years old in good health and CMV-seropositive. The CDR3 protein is CASSFTQGFGRENTEAFF. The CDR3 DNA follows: TGTGCCAGCAGTTTCACCCAGGGGTTTGGGAGGGAAAACACTGAAGCTTTCTTT.